In its sample, the clone carrying this TCR beta chain was seen a few times. The sample comes from a study of response to subunit inactivated influenza vaccine. A single record per CDR3 protein comes from TCRdb applying MiXCR to the RT-PCR reads. The sample holds more than 500,000 distinct CDR3 sequences; over 9% are singletons and the top ten take 9.5% to 12%. The CDR3 length is 15 residues. Germline V gives CDR1 LGHDT, CDR2 YNNKEL (reference sequence). The junction had 5 bases not matched to a gene; V was cut back by 4 bases and J by 4 bases. This same sample was also taken into another study, of T cells expressing NK-cell markers. That source adds: Synthesis of TCR beta cDNA relied on 5'RACE template switching carrying UMIs. Seven of the eight sequenced donors were HCMV-seropositive; one was seronegative.

The TCR originated in a man aged 50 to 60 who received an inactivated influenza vaccine. The sequencing used PBMCs from blood, collected on the day of vaccination. The chain employs TRBV3-1 and TRBJ2-5; 11 nucleotides line up with TRBD2. CDR3 DNA: TGTGCCAGCAGCCTTCCCGGGACTAGCGGAGAGACCCAGTACTTC. Translated, it gives CASSLPGTSGETQYF.